Each of the 21 T cell receptor beta chains below was sequenced from the same sample in a study of blood T cell repertoires in COVID-19. The method was immunoSEQ multiplex PCR; TCRdb's version includes in-frame clones alone and lacks a portion of them. This sample has a few hundred thousand clones; 85% occur once, and the top ten carry approximately 3.7%. The sample consisted of peripheral blood. These receptors were collected from a woman aged 18-29 years with acute or convalescent COVID-19.

V usage is TRBV29-1 and J usage is TRBJ1-1; TRBD1 matches at 8 bases. V dropped 6 bases and J dropped 4; count of bases not matched to a gene: 7. The CDR3 has 13 amino acids. The germline V gene has CDR1 SQVTM and CDR2 ANQGSEA. For the CDR3, the DNA is TGCAGCGTGGACCCCGGACAGGGCACTGAAGCTTTCTTT. Translated, it gives CSVDPGQGTEAFF.

V and J are TRBV5-1 and TRBJ2-1; 10 positions match TRBD1. With 5 bases clipped from V and 9 bases from J, the junction kept 11 bases outside the gene matches. The CDR3 is 15 residues long. Germline-derived CDR1 and CDR2 are SGHRS and YFSETQ. The DNA of the CDR3 is TGCGCCAGCAGTTTTGCCGGGACAGGGGTTCGTGAGCAGTTCTTC. Translated: CASSFAGTGVREQFF. The full variable domain, its missing parts supplied by reference TRBV5-1 and TRBJ2-1, is KAGVTQTPRYLIKTRGQQVTLSCSPISGHRSVSWYQQTPGQGLQFLFEYFSETQRNKGNFPGRFSGRQFSNSRSEMNVSTLELGDSALYLCASSFAGTGVREQFFGPGTRLTVL.

V is TRBV29-1 and J is TRBJ1-1; the D gene is possibly TRBD1 (5 bases). The germline V and J ends were trimmed by 1 base and 0 bases, with 12 bases remaining between them. The CDR3 is made up of 15 amino acids. Germline lookup yields CDR1 SQVTM and CDR2 ANQGSEA. DNA of the CDR3: TGCAGCGTTGAAGTTACCGGGGACTTGAACACTGAAGCTTTCTTT. Translated: CSVEVTGDLNTEAFF.

This chain joins TRBV10-3 and TRBJ1-2; no firm D call. V was shortened by 0 bases and J by 0 bases, with 5 bases between the two germline ends. This CDR3 is built from 14 residues. From germline, CDR1 is ENHRY and CDR2 SYGVKD. The CDR3 is CAISESAANYGYTF. In nucleotides, the CDR3 is TGTGCCATCAGTGAGTCGGCGGCTAACTATGGCTACACCTTC.

V is TRBV27 and J is TRBJ2-7; TRBD2 aligns across 16 bases. The length of the CDR3 is 15 residues. Germline V gene lookup returns CDR1 MNHEY and CDR2 SMNVEV (reference sequence). V lost 4 bases, J lost 5 bases, and 2 bases stayed unmatched. CDR3 coding DNA: TGTGCCAGCAGTTCCGGGACTAGCGGGAGGGACGAGCAGTACTTC. Its protein product is CASSSGTSGRDEQYF.

This rearrangement joins TRBV9 to TRBJ2-6, with D possibly matching TRBD1 (6 bases). The length of the CDR3 is 15 residues. The ends were cut back, 3 bases at V and 2 bases at J, with 9 bases in the middle. Germline V gene lookup returns CDR1 SGDLS and CDR2 YYNGEE. CDR3 sequence: CASSGTAAGANVLTF. The DNA of the CDR3 is TGTGCCAGCAGCGGGACAGCCGCTGGGGCCAACGTCCTGACTTTC.

This clone came up a few times. This chain connects TRBV25-1 to TRBJ1-5, with D possibly TRBD1 on 5 matching bases. With 4 bases removed from V and 5 bases from J, the gap between germline ends came to 12 bases. CDR1 MGHDK and CDR2 SYGVNS come from the germline V gene. The CDR3 consists of 14 residues. This CDR3 reads CASSAQGRDQPQHF. For the CDR3, the DNA is TGTGCCAGCAGTGCCCAGGGAAGGGATCAGCCCCAGCATTTT.

In the case of this clone: This sample includes further DNA sequences coding for the same CDR3. The chain carries TRBV9 and TRBJ2-7; D not certain. V lost 4 bases, J lost 1 base, and 9 bases lay in between. The CDR3 is 13 amino acids. The germline CDR1 and CDR2 sequences are SGDLS and YYNGEE. CDR3 loop: CASSPPSSYEQYF. CDR3 DNA: TGTGCCAGCAGCCCCCCTAGTTCCTACGAGCAGTACTTC. Complete variable domain (other parts from reference TRBV9 and TRBJ2-7): DSGVTQTPKHLITATGQRVTLRCSPRSGDLSVYWYQQSLDQGLQFLIQYYNGEERAKGNILERFSAQQFPDLHSELNLSSLELGDSALYFCASSPPSSYEQYFGPGTRLTVT.

The V gene is TRBV4-1, the J gene TRBJ2-3; 7 bases are a match to TRBD2. CDR3 length equals 15 residues. In germline, CDR1 is MGHRA, CDR2 YSYEKL. Trimming removed 1 base from V and 2 bases from J; junction bases left unmatched: 3. CDR3 protein: CASSQAAGYTDTQYF. CDR3 in DNA: TGCGCCAGCAGCCAAGCAGCGGGATACACAGATACGCAGTATTTT.

The CDR3 coding sequence is TGTGCCAGCAGCCCAGGAGGGTCTAGTCTGGGGATCGAGCAGTACTTC. Translating it yields CASSPGGSSLGIEQYF. The rearrangement joins TRBV7-8 to TRBJ2-7; D possibly corresponds to TRBD2 (6 bases). The CDR3 spans 16 residues. Trimming shortened V by 5 bases and J by 6 bases, and 23 bases separated the two germline ends. The germline V gene has CDR1 SGHVS and CDR2 FQNEAQ.

This chain joins TRBV7-8 and TRBJ1-3, with TRBD1 matching over 7 bases. This CDR3 contains 16 residues. Germline CDR1 SGHVS, CDR2 FQNEAQ. V was clipped by 2 bases and J by 4 bases; unmatched bases: 8. The CDR3 is CASSLTSTGLGNTIYF. Written as DNA, the CDR3 is TGTGCCAGCAGCTTAACCTCGACAGGGCTCGGAAACACCATATATTTT.

The V call is TRBV6-1, the J call TRBJ2-5, with 11 nucleotides matching TRBD1. V was clipped by 4 bases and J by 2 bases; unmatched bases: 6. Germline values: CDR1 MNHNS, CDR2 SASEGT. The CDR3 loop spans 16 amino acids. CDR3 in amino acids: CASSVLRDRGQETQYF. CDR3 DNA sequence: TGTGCCAGCAGTGTCCTCCGGGACAGGGGGCAAGAGACCCAGTACTTC.

This chain uses TRBV10-1 with TRBJ2-3; weak D call: TRBD1 (5 bases). With 6 bases removed from V and 2 bases from J, the gap between germline ends came to 12 bases. This CDR3 contains 14 residues. Germline values: CDR1 WNHNN, CDR2 SYGVQD (reference sequence). CDR3 nucleotides: TGCGCCAGCAGCCCCAGGGATTTCACAGATACGCAGTATTTT. This encodes CASSPRDFTDTQYF.

The chain is built from TRBV7-9 and TRBJ1-4; 9 bases map to TRBD1. Trimming removed 5 bases from V and 7 bases from J; junction bases left unmatched: 8. The CDR3 spans 15 residues. Germline loops: CDR1 SEHNR, CDR2 FQNEAQ (reference sequence). CDR3 in DNA: TGTGCCAGCAGCGCTCACAGGGGGCTTCTTGAAAAACTGTTTTTT. Protein: CASSAHRGLLEKLFF.

This clone occurred a few times. The V call is TRBV2, the J call TRBJ2-7; D ambiguous. CDR1 SNHLY and CDR2 FYNNEI come from the germline V gene. The CDR3 has 12 residues. V was cut by 0 bases and J by 7 bases, with 7 bases left in between. DNA of the CDR3: TGTGCCAGCAGTGAAGCGCCCGGGGAGCAGTACTTC. This translates into CASSEAPGEQYF.

The chain links TRBV27 to TRBJ1-5; possibly TRBD1 for D (6 bases). CDR1 and CDR2 from the germline V gene are MNHEY and SMNVEV (reference sequence). With 2 bases removed from V and 0 bases from J, the gap between germline ends came to 14 bases. CDR3 size: 17 residues. CDR3 amino acids: CASSLSAGAYSNQPQHF. The CDR3 nucleotides read TGTGCCAGCAGTTTAAGTGCAGGGGCTTATAGCAATCAGCCCCAGCATTTT.

The chain joins TRBV28 to TRBJ1-2; D is unresolved. The V gene's germline CDR1 is MDHEN and CDR2 SYDVKM. The V end lost 2 bases, the J end lost 0 bases, and 13 bases lay between the germline ends. CDR3 length: 16 amino acids. In DNA form, the CDR3 reads TGTGCCAGCAGTTTAGCCTCCGCAGAAGCTAACTATGGCTACACCTTC. Translating gives CASSLASAEANYGYTF.

This clone showed up just once. CDR3 residues: CASSTRRRDEQYF. In DNA form, the CDR3 reads TGCGCCAGCAGCACCCGCCGGAGGGACGAGCAGTACTTC. The chain recombines TRBV5-1 with TRBJ2-7; D possibly corresponds to TRBD2 (6 bases). The CDR3 loop spans 13 amino acids. Trimming pared 4 bases from V and 5 bases from J, leaving 13 bases between. Germline values: CDR1 SGHRS, CDR2 YFSETQ. Drawing the rest from reference TRBV5-1 and TRBJ2-7, the complete variable domain is KAGVTQTPRYLIKTRGQQVTLSCSPISGHRSVSWYQQTPGQGLQFLFEYFSETQRNKGNFPGRFSGRQFSNSRSEMNVSTLELGDSALYLCASSTRRRDEQYFGPGTRLTVT.

The chain employs TRBV4-1 and TRBJ2-1; 7 bases map to TRBD1. With 0 bases clipped from V and 6 bases from J, the junction kept 2 bases outside the gene matches. The CDR3 spans 14 residues. Germline assignment: CDR1 MGHRA and CDR2 YSYEKL. The CDR3 sequence is CASSQEGQLNEQFF. CDR3 DNA: TGCGCCAGCAGCCAAGAGGGACAGCTCAATGAGCAGTTCTTC.

V gene TRBV6-2 or TRBV6-3 combines with J gene TRBJ2-7; D perhaps matches TRBD2 (6 bases). Germline assignment: CDR1 MNHEY and CDR2 SVGEGT. The germline V and J ends were trimmed by 5 bases and 6 bases, with 17 bases remaining between them. The CDR3 is 14 residues long. CDR3 residues: CASSVRLEVSEQYF. CDR3 DNA: TGTGCCAGCAGTGTCAGACTAGAAGTCTCCGAGCAGTACTTC.

The chain is built from TRBV7-3 and TRBJ2-7; 9 positions match TRBD1. Germline V CDR1 and CDR2: SGHTA, FQGTGA. CDR3 size: 13 residues. With V trimmed by 11 bases and J by 7 bases, 12 bases remained unmatched. The CDR3 reads CAGFGQGIEEQYF. The CDR3 nucleotides read TGTGCCGGATTTGGACAGGGGATAGAAGAGCAGTACTTC.